The 24 T cell receptor beta chains below were found in one sample sequenced in a study of T cell clones after liver transplantation. Libraries were prepared by immunoSEQ multiplex PCR; TCRdb keeps only in-frame clonotypes and omits some of them. The sample has 90,000 to 120,000 clones; around four fifths are singletons. Material: CD4+ T cells from blood, obtained before liver transplant. These receptors all come from a human donor who received a liver transplant.

The chain employs TRBV21-1 and TRBJ2-3; the D call TRBD2 from the table was never checked on the DNA. TRBV21-1 is described as a pseudogene. This CDR3 is 16 amino acids long. For the CDR3, the DNA is TGTGCCAGCAATACCCGACTAGCGGGATACACAGATACGCAGTATTTT. Translated, it gives CASNTRLAGYTDTQYF.

V usage is TRBV7-2 and J usage is TRBJ1-1, with 9 nucleotides matching TRBD1. The CDR3 is 17 residues long. V was pared by 5 bases and J by 1 base, with 11 bases of the junction left unmatched. Germline lookup yields CDR1 SGHTA and CDR2 FQGNSA. CDR3 sequence: CASSPEGTGGRNTEAFF. The CDR3 DNA sequence: TGTGCCAGCAGCCCCGAGGGCACAGGGGGCCGGAACACTGAAGCTTTCTTT.

This rearrangement joins TRBV11-2 to TRBJ1-4; tentatively, D is TRBD1 (5 bases). V was cut by 1 base and J by 6 bases, with 12 bases left in between. Germline V gene sequence: CDR1 SGHAT, CDR2 FQNNGV. The CDR3 loop spans 15 amino acids. Here the CDR3 DNA reads TGTGCCAGCAGCTTAGGGCAGGGAGGAGATGAAAAACTGTTTTTT. It specifies CASSLGQGGDEKLFF.

The V call is TRBV18, the J call TRBJ1-4; D possibly corresponds to TRBD1 (5 bases). This CDR3 region has 15 residues. Germline values: CDR1 KGHSH, CDR2 LQKENI. Trimming shortened V by 2 bases and J by 4 bases, and 11 bases separated the two germline ends. CDR3 region: CASSPSPGLNEKLFF. CDR3 coding DNA: TGTGCCAGCTCACCAAGCCCGGGACTTAATGAAAAACTGTTTTTT.

Concerning this clone: It may be a read error: a sequence one base away is much more abundant. This sample also contains other DNA sequences that code for the same CDR3. The chain has TRBV18 and TRBJ1-1; TRBD1 matches at 7 bases. This CDR3 contains 11 residues. J was trimmed by 8 bases and V by 4 bases; bases with no gene match: 1. In germline, CDR1 is KGHSH, CDR2 LQKENI. CDR3 bases: TGTGCCAGCTCACAACAGGGGGAAGCTTTCTTT. Protein: CASSQQGEAFF. Full variable domain (outside the CDR3, taken from reference TRBV18 and TRBJ1-1): NAGVMQNPRHLVRRRGQEARLRCSPMKGHSHVYWYRQLPEEGLKFMVYLQKENIIDESGMPKERFSAEFPKEGPSILRIQQVVRGDSAAYFCASSQQGEAFFGQGTRLTVV.

The gene calls are TRBV18 and TRBJ2-5, with D possibly TRBD2 on 6 matching bases. The CDR3 consists of 15 residues. The V gene's germline CDR1 is KGHSH and CDR2 LQKENI. Trimming took 3 bases from V and 2 from J, leaving 13 bases between them. The CDR3 loop is CASSPPASAQETQYF. Written as DNA, the CDR3 is TGTGCCAGCTCACCTCCGGCTAGCGCTCAAGAGACCCAGTACTTC.

This chain connects TRBV11-2 to TRBJ2-3; tentatively, D is TRBD1 (5 bases). Trimming removed 0 bases at V and 3 bases at J, with 7 bases between. Germline V gene lookup returns CDR1 SGHAT and CDR2 FQNNGV. This CDR3 comprises 14 residues. The CDR3 sequence: CASSLEGLTDTQYF. CDR3 DNA sequence: TGTGCCAGCAGCTTAGAGGGGCTAACAGATACGCAGTATTTT.

This clone occurred once. The chain couples TRBV4-2 to TRBJ1-5; TRBD1 is a possible D gene (5 bases). Trimming took 2 bases from V and 6 from J, leaving 8 bases between them. Germline V gene sequence: CDR1 LGHNA, CDR2 YNFKEQ. The CDR3 has 13 residues. Here the CDR3 DNA reads TGTGCCAGCAGCCAACAAAGGGGTCAGCCCCAGCATTTT. Translated: CASSQQRGQPQHF.

This clone was recorded only once. V gene TRBV11-3 combines with J gene TRBJ1-1; D gene uncertain. Per germline, CDR1 SGHNT and CDR2 YENEEA. CDR3 length: 13 amino acids. The V gene lost 3 bases and the J gene lost 11 bases, with 16 bases spanning the gap. The CDR3 protein is CASSLSGGRPAFF. CDR3 DNA: TGTGCCAGCAGCTTGAGCGGTGGCCGCCCCGCTTTCTTT.

The chain recombines TRBV7-9 with TRBJ2-2; TRBD1 agrees at 7 bases. Germline CDR1 and CDR2: SEHNR and FQNEAQ (reference sequence). J gave up 3 bases and V 1 base, and 2 bases lay outside the gene matches. This CDR3 spans 15 amino acids. CDR3 nucleotide sequence: TGTGCCAGCAGCTTAGGACAGGGAGACACCGGGGAGCTGTTTTTT. Amino acid sequence: CASSLGQGDTGELFF. The full variable domain, its missing parts supplied by reference TRBV7-9 and TRBJ2-2, is DTGVSQNPRHKITKRGQNVTFRCDPISEHNRLYWYRQTLGQGPEFLTYFQNEAQLEKSRLLSDRFSAERPKGSFSTLEIQRTEQGDSAMYLCASSLGQGDTGELFFGEGSRLTVL.

The CDR3 protein is CASSENRGGIYGYTF. The CDR3 nucleotides are TGTGCCAGCAGTGAAAACAGGGGGGGAATCTATGGCTACACCTTC. This chain joins TRBV2 and TRBJ1-2; 8 bases are shared with TRBD1. Germline V gene lookup returns CDR1 SNHLY and CDR2 FYNNEI. The CDR3 totals 15 residues. Germline trimming cut 2 bases from V and 4 bases from J; bases unmatched to any gene: 6.

V is TRBV9 and J is TRBJ2-7; 8 bases match TRBD1. CDR1 and CDR2 (germline): SGDLS, YYNGEE. V was pared by 0 bases and J by 7 bases, with 9 bases of the junction left unmatched. The CDR3 has 15 amino acids. Written as DNA, the CDR3 is TGTGCCAGCAGCGTAGTCGGACAGGGACATGAAGAGCAGTACTTC. This encodes CASSVVGQGHEEQYF.

The chain recombines TRBV4-2 with TRBJ2-3; D perhaps matches TRBD2 (5 bases). Per germline, CDR1 LGHNA and CDR2 YNFKEQ. V was clipped by 0 bases and J by 5 bases, with 9 bases between them. The CDR3 consists of 14 residues. The CDR3 sequence is CASSQDSRGDTQYF. In DNA, the CDR3 is TGTGCCAGCAGCCAAGATTCCCGGGGAGATACGCAGTATTTT.

The V and J genes are TRBV7-9 and TRBJ1-3; D gene uncertain. The ends were cut back, 3 bases at V and 0 bases at J, with 12 bases in the middle. The CDR3 extends over 16 amino acids. Per germline, CDR1 SEHNR and CDR2 FQNEAQ (reference sequence). The CDR3 here is CASSLAQPASGNTIYF. The CDR3 nucleotides are TGTGCCAGCAGCTTGGCACAGCCCGCCTCTGGAAACACCATATATTTT.

The CDR3: CASSYAGASTDTQYF. The CDR3 bases are TGTGCCAGCAGTTACGCAGGGGCTAGCACAGATACGCAGTATTTT. The chain uses TRBV6-5 and TRBJ2-3; tentative D call: TRBD1 (6 bases). The CDR3 runs to 15 residues. In germline, CDR1 is MNHEY, CDR2 SVGAGI. V shed 2 bases and J shed 0 bases, with 9 bases lying between them.

V gene TRBV19 combines with J gene TRBJ1-5; the match to TRBD1 covers 11 bases. This CDR3 is 17 amino acids long. Looked up from germline, CDR1 is LNHDA and CDR2 is SQIVND (reference sequence). V gave up 5 bases and J gave up 7 bases; unmatched junction bases: 13. The CDR3 loop is CASSFRIGQGAEQPQHF. CDR3 in DNA: TGTGCCAGTAGTTTTCGGATCGGACAGGGGGCGGAACAGCCCCAGCATTTT.

The CDR3 DNA follows: TGTGCCAGCAGTTACTCGACGCCCCCCACCTCCTACGAGCAGTACTTC. It encodes CASSYSTPPTSYEQYF. The V and J genes are TRBV6-5 and TRBJ2-7; D unclear. CDR3 length equals 16 residues. Per the germline V gene, CDR1 is MNHEY and CDR2 is SVGAGI. V dropped 0 bases and J dropped 0 bases, with 12 bases sitting between them.

The CDR3 nucleotides read TGTGCCACCAGCAGAGAAAGGACAGGGGGCGGCTACACCTTC. This codes for CATSRERTGGGYTF. V usage is TRBV15 and J usage is TRBJ1-2; 11 nucleotides agree with TRBD1. V dropped 0 bases and J dropped 8; count of bases not matched to a gene: 2. The CDR3 consists of 14 residues. Germline assignment: CDR1 LNHNV and CDR2 YYDKDF (reference sequence).

This sequence joins TRBV19 and TRBJ1-5, with a weak D call TRBD1 (5 bases). The CDR3 contains 15 residues. With 5 bases removed from V and 4 bases from J, the gap between germline ends came to 15 bases. Germline loops: CDR1 LNHDA, CDR2 SQIVND (reference sequence). As DNA, the CDR3 is TGTGCCAGTAGTCGTTCGGACAAAGGTAATCAGCCCCAGCATTTT. This sequence encodes CASSRSDKGNQPQHF. The entire variable domain, with the rest obtained from reference TRBV19 and TRBJ1-5, is as follows: DGGITQSPKYLFRKEGQNVTLSCEQNLNHDAMYWYRQDPGQGLRLIYYSQIVNDFQKGDIAEGYSVSREKKESFPLTVTSAQKNPTAFYLCASSRSDKGNQPQHFGDGTRLSIL.

This clone has only one observation. The chain carries TRBV11-1 and TRBJ2-5; the D is unclear. CDR1 is SGHAT, CDR2 FQDESV, per germline (reference sequence). There are 15 residues in the CDR3. The V end was cut by 1 base, the J end by 5 bases, with 14 bases between. The CDR3 here is CASSLDLRRRETQYF. The CDR3 DNA sequence: TGTGCCAGCAGCTTAGATTTGCGGCGGCGGGAGACCCAGTACTTC.

The CDR3 bases are TGTGCCTGGAGTTTCGGGGGTAGGGGCTACACCTTC. Translating gives CAWSFGGRGYTF. The V and J genes are TRBV30 and TRBJ1-2, with D possibly being TRBD1 (5 bases). V dropped 2 bases and J dropped 8 bases, with 12 bases sitting between them. The CDR3 extends over 12 amino acids. CDR1 GTSNPN and CDR2 SVGIG come from the germline V gene (reference sequence).

The chain has TRBV30 and TRBJ2-2; TRBD2 matches 7 bases. Unmatched junction bases numbered 5, after V lost 0 bases and J lost 1 base. The CDR3 extends over 16 amino acids. Germline V lookup: CDR1 GTSNPN, CDR2 SVGIG (reference sequence). The CDR3 bases are TGTGCCTGGAGTGTACATCTAGCGGAGAACACCGGGGAGCTGTTTTTT. Its protein product is CAWSVHLAENTGELFF.

This clone was seen only once. The V and J genes are TRBV27 and TRBJ1-1, with D perhaps TRBD1 (5 bases). Between the trimmed V and J ends, which lost 5 bases and 2 bases, there was a span of 18 bases. The CDR3 sequence is 16 residues long. CDR1 and CDR2 (germline): MNHEY, SMNVEV (reference sequence). CDR3 amino acids: CASSQQGAIGNTEAFF. Written as DNA, the CDR3 is TGTGCCAGCAGTCAGCAGGGTGCCATCGGCAACACTGAAGCTTTCTTT.

This clone was seen only a few times. DNA for the CDR3: TGTGCCAGGTATTGGACAGATCGCTGCAATCAGCCCCAGCATTTT. It is translated as CARYWTDRCNQPQHF. The chain couples TRBV6-7 to TRBJ1-5; the D gene is possibly TRBD1 (6 bases). TRBV6-7 is given ORF status, its function remaining uncertain. The CDR3 runs to 15 residues. Trimming left V 9 bases short and J 2 bases short, with 17 bases between.